The following is a TCR beta chain sequence with its context. This clone turned up a few times. The antigen this receptor binds is unknown. Base quality data are lacking; no much larger clone is found one base away. The data stem from a study of cytomegalovirus exposure and HLA in healthy donors (dated by TCRdb to the late 2010s). The study in broad terms: An earlier analysis of roughly 500 of the donors reported 276 Gb of sequence data and some 110 million unique TCR beta sequences obtained from around 190 million T cells. Around 320 gigabases of sequencing data and roughly 90 million unique TCR sequences were included in an early release covering roughly 600 HLA-typed donors. Of the roughly 410 genotyped donors, over 80% were placed in the genetic ancestry cluster associated with self-reported Caucasian donors. The study aimed to test whether signatures of past pathogen exposure could be identified by cataloging public T cell receptors. The T cell repertoires of 666 subjects were profiled by immunosequencing and related to cytomegalovirus serostatus. Along with the roughly 670-subject first cohort, a separate validation cohort of over 90 different subjects was used. High-throughput TCR immunosequencing, statistical association of individual TCRs with disease status, and machine learning were combined to predict cytomegalovirus infection status. To study patterns of TCR occurrence, a later analysis re-analyzed previously published TCR beta repertoires from 550 to 800 donors and added high-resolution HLA genotyping. In the later analysis, no new phenotypic data were used to find candidate immune exposures; instead, reliance was placed on TCR beta sequences and their occurrence across donors. In an earlier analysis of around 540 of the donors, high-throughput TCR beta sequencing was used to judge whether each TCR beta V gene segment behaved as functional or pseudogenic. Donor age, sex, ethnicity and CMV serostatus were collected together with the repertoire data. A later genetic analysis took genome-wide SNP genotypes for about 65% of the roughly 670 donors and used that subset as a discovery cohort. Every discovery cohort repertoire had been produced on one sequencing platform. Class I and class II HLA loci were covered by the typing at four-digit resolution. The number of donors typed differed by locus, with roughly 620-630 for A, B, C, DRB1 and DQB1, about 500 for DQA1, approximately 570 for DPA1, and some 470 for DPB1. Several DR-DQ haplotypes were treated as single units for association and clustering because of strong linkage in the cohort. Among some 400 genotyped donors of the cohort, an average of about 240,000 unique TCR beta nucleotide sequences were sequenced per donor, around 18% of them non-productive.

Measured from the cysteine to the phenylalanine, the CDR3 is 14 residues long. Only CDR3 DNA remains: 42 bases, in frame from the first base. The V end loses 4 bases and the J end loses 0 bases, and a stretch of 8 bases separates them. The germline V gene (reference sequence) provides CDR1 LNHNV and CDR2 YYDKDF. The cohort was made up of roughly 670 healthy bone marrow donors. At the time of sampling, all cohort members were nominally healthy, though unrecorded immune exposures were likely present. The donor tested CMV seronegative, placing the donor among the 350 to 400 seronegative members of the cohort. A peripheral blood sample was provided by each donor, and peripheral blood mononuclear cells were used for TCR beta sequencing. Genomic DNA extraction from the blood cell samples was performed with the Qiagen DNeasy Blood Extraction Kit. Library construction relied on the immunoSEQ multiplex PCR assay. The multiplex PCR relied on a mix of 60 forward primers for TCR Vbeta segments and 13 reverse primers for TCR Jbeta segments. The CDR3 region of rearranged TCR beta genes was amplified from genomic DNA by a multiplex PCR assay. The amplified TCR beta libraries were sequenced on the Illumina HiSeq System as 87-base-pair reads. The paper's processing steps were these. In a later analysis, about 80 million unique TCR beta chains were counted across the approximately 640 repertoires, and approximately 11 million of these chains were shared by at least two donors. To remove PCR and sequencing errors, raw reads were error-corrected and collapsed into unique sequences using a nearest-neighbor algorithm that merged closely related sequences. Alignment of CDR3 sequences to IMGT reference sequences was used to assign V, D and J gene segments. For a sequence to be retained, a match of at least six nucleotides was required to both a V gene segment and a J gene segment. A rearrangement was called productive if the CDR3 had no stop codons and remained in frame with V and J, and every other rearrangement was called non-productive. Following IMGT convention, CDR3 was defined as the stretch from the second conserved V-encoded cysteine to the conserved J-encoded phenylalanine. The earlier analysis of approximately 500 of the donors excluded sequences that lacked an unambiguous match to a single V gene segment. In an earlier analysis of a few hundred of the donors, V segments were called functional above 56.7% productive rearrangements and were called segregating when the between-donor standard deviation exceeded 5%. A statistical classification framework was built for diagnosing cytomegalovirus status from the catalog of TCR beta chain sequences. A later analysis assigned V and J genes by comparing TCR nucleotide sequences with IMGT/GENE-DB human TR gene sequences. A later analysis assigned CDR3 sequences and most-parsimonious VDJ recombination scenarios with the TCRdist pipeline. In a later analysis, every TCR beta chain was defined by the combination of its CDR3 amino acid sequence and its V-gene family, and reads without a unique V-gene family were dropped. To address suspected cross-contamination and a sequencing artifact, a later analysis removed several hundred highly shared, low-generation-probability nucleotide sequences. For each public chain, a later analysis derived a clonal expansion index from normalized ranks of inferred template counts within each repertoire. In a later analysis, generation probabilities were computed with a VDJ recombination model fitted to out-of-frame rearrangements, and the resulting probabilities were checked against IGoR. Hypergeometric tests were used in a later analysis to score TCR-TCR, TCR-HLA and TCR-CMV co-occurrence, with a repertoire-size bias correction applied to the TCR pairs. A later analysis estimated false discovery rates by permuting HLA or CMV assignments 20 times. In a later analysis, co-occurring TCRs were grouped using DBSCAN, with TCRdist sequence similarity added in when clustering inside HLA-allele-positive subsets. Co-occurrence clustering excluded repertoires with fewer than 30,000 or more than 120,000 public chains, plus five with anomalous nucleotide sharing. TCRdb re-hosts the immuneACCESS table, in-frame sequences only. Its copies lack some clones; in the studies checked, an unresolved V gene accounts for under half of them, and the cause for the rest is not known. V, J and clone size derive from that table, while D and trimming were established from the DNA sequence. Recorded for this sample are 140,000 or so clones; approximately 80% of them occurred a single time. The leading ten clones occupy around 3% of the sample.

General conclusions and limits of the study: Three of the identified cytomegalovirus-associated TCR beta chains were confirmed in vitro to be specific for cytomegalovirus antigens. Cytomegalovirus status was reported to be diagnosed by the classifier with high specificity and sensitivity in both the original and validation cohorts. Because counts were too low, about 18 rarely observed V segments, including chromosome 9 orphons, were excluded from the earlier analysis of a few hundred of the donors. In the study, about 150 TCR beta chains were listed as associated with cytomegalovirus. CMV serostatus was the only immune exposure information available for the cohort. Specific HLA alleles were associated with 15,000 to 20,000 TCR beta sequences at a false discovery rate of 0.05 in a later analysis. An earlier analysis of 450 to 750 of the donors showed that most TCR beta V segments appeared in productive rearrangements either about 90% or about 30% of the time, which broadly matched IMGT annotations. While some public TCRs were present in many individuals, most TCR sequences turned up only very rarely across donors. In a later analysis, several top co-occurrence clusters were reported to appear linked to parvovirus B19, influenza, CMV and Epstein-Barr virus. Roughly uniform sequencing depth across donors was assumed in presence/absence analyses, although this assumption may not hold. In a later analysis, the rate of TCR association differed among HLA loci, with DRB1 alleles having the most associated TCRs and HLA-C alleles having the fewest. A later analysis found that most CMV-associated TCR beta chains appeared HLA-restricted, with HLA associations seemingly driven largely by CMV exposure. Strong co-occurrence of HLA alleles, especially DR and DQ, made assigning TCR associations to individual alleles difficult. Because the 87-base-pair reads could not distinguish some IMGT-functional V segments, including TRBV6-2 and TRBV6-3, those segments were excluded. Compared with equally common non-associated chains, HLA-associated TCR beta chains in a later analysis were more clonally expanded and had lower generation probabilities. A further reported finding was that TCR beta sequences accurately predicted the HLA-A and HLA-B alleles for most subjects in the first cohort. Compared with the approximately 700-donor mean, donors in an Asian-associated ancestry cluster had fewer N-insertions in productive TCRs, according to a later genetic analysis. The authors suggested that the approach could potentially be extended to other disease states and immunological phenotypes. The cohort was sequenced for TCR beta chains only, and without alpha or paired-chain data the features that could be detected were limited. Correlated functional status among segregating V segments might reflect linkage disequilibrium, but an unknown experimental factor could not be ruled out. Because HLA typing was unavailable for some donors at each locus, only the typed subset was used in association tests. The sequencing pipeline was judged likely to have produced a cluster of highly shared sequence variants as a technical artifact. V-gene and J-gene trimming of TCR beta chains was associated with a missense DCLRE1C variant in a later genetic analysis, and the association was replicated in an independent cohort.

Sequenced: PBMCs. The chain links TRBV15 with TRBJ2-3; there is no confident call for the D gene. The receptor's source is a female donor in good health and CMV-seronegative. The nucleotide sequence reads TGTGCCACCAGCACTCGACTTAGCACAGATACGCAGTATTTT. The encoded protein is CATSTRLSTDTQYF.